Listed below are T cell receptor beta chains from one sample, sequenced in a study of liver allograft versus peripheral blood T cells. One entry per CDR3 protein, called by TCRdb with MiXCR from the reads. The sample records some 2,500 distinct CDR3 sequences, roughly 16% being singletons. The receptors were gathered from a human patient who had a liver transplant. These T cells may partly come from the graft donor. Both conserved end residues are part of each CDR3. Each record gives: J gene, D gene, clone size, V gene, CDR3 protein, CDR3 DNA. D genes are given only for firm matches. Size values are once, few and many counts, or a class for expanded clones, and some rows have none.

J gene: TRBJ2-3; D gene: NA; clone size: NA; V gene: TRBV5-4; CDR3 protein: CASSLGGPPQYF; CDR3 DNA: TGTGCCAGCAGCTTGGGAGGACCGCCGCAGTATTTT
J gene: TRBJ2-7; D gene: NA; clone size: few; V gene: TRBV5-6; CDR3 protein: CASSLAYEQYF; CDR3 DNA: TGTGCCAGCAGCTTAGCCTACGAGCAGTACTTC
J gene: TRBJ2-2; D gene: NA; clone size: medium-sized; V gene: TRBV11-1; CDR3 protein: CASSLDPRWSYTGELFF; CDR3 DNA: TGTGCCAGCAGCTTAGATCCCAGGTGGAGCTACACCGGGGAGCTGTTTTTT
J gene: TRBJ1-2; D gene: NA; clone size: medium-sized; V gene: TRBV7-2; CDR3 protein: CASSSQANYGYTF; CDR3 DNA: TGTGCCAGCAGCTCCCAGGCGAACTATGGCTACACCTTC
J gene: TRBJ1-1; D gene: NA; clone size: medium-sized; V gene: TRBV6-5; CDR3 protein: CASSYRQGRTEAFF; CDR3 DNA: TGTGCCAGCAGTTATAGGCAGGGGAGAACTGAAGCTTTCTTT
J gene: TRBJ1-3; D gene: NA; clone size: medium-sized; V gene: TRBV12-3/TRBV12-4; CDR3 protein: CASELAHLGNTIYF; CDR3 DNA: TGTGCCAGCGAACTGGCCCATCTTGGAAACACCATATATTTT
J gene: TRBJ1-5; D gene: TRBD1; clone size: medium-sized; V gene: TRBV20-1; CDR3 protein: CSARDGTEAYQPQHF; CDR3 DNA: TGCAGTGCTAGAGATGGGACAGAAGCTTATCAGCCCCAGCATTTT
J gene: TRBJ2-2; D gene: NA; clone size: medium-sized; V gene: TRBV19; CDR3 protein: CASSFSLSGELFF; CDR3 DNA: TGTGCCAGTAGTTTTAGTCTTTCCGGGGAGCTGTTTTTT
J gene: TRBJ2-7; D gene: NA; clone size: few; V gene: TRBV3-1; CDR3 protein: CASSQEQDYEQYF; CDR3 DNA: TGTGCCAGCAGCCAAGAACAAGATTACGAGCAGTACTTC
J gene: TRBJ2-1; D gene: NA; clone size: medium-sized; V gene: TRBV7-2; CDR3 protein: CASSWGVADEQFF; CDR3 DNA: TGTGCCAGCAGCTGGGGGGTGGCTGATGAGCAGTTCTTC
J gene: TRBJ2-1; D gene: NA; clone size: many; V gene: TRBV5-4; CDR3 protein: CASSSGEATYNEQFF; CDR3 DNA: TGTGCCAGCAGCTCCGGTGAGGCTACCTACAATGAGCAGTTCTTC
J gene: TRBJ1-2; D gene: NA; clone size: medium-sized; V gene: TRBV5-4; CDR3 protein: CASSLGQLLYGYTF; CDR3 DNA: TGTGCCAGCAGCTTGGGTCAGCTCCTCTATGGCTACACCTTC
J gene: TRBJ2-7; D gene: NA; clone size: medium-sized; V gene: TRBV20-1; CDR3 protein: CSARDSGGPYEQYF; CDR3 DNA: TGCAGTGCTAGAGACAGTGGGGGGCCCTACGAGCAGTACTTC
J gene: TRBJ2-2; D gene: NA; clone size: medium-sized; V gene: TRBV7-9; CDR3 protein: CASSFNPANTGELFF; CDR3 DNA: TGTGCCAGCAGCTTTAATCCCGCGAACACCGGGGAGCTGTTTTTT
J gene: TRBJ2-2; D gene: NA; clone size: medium-sized; V gene: TRBV27; CDR3 protein: CASTLAADNTGELFF; CDR3 DNA: TGTGCCAGCACCCTCGCGGCAGATAACACCGGGGAGCTGTTTTTT